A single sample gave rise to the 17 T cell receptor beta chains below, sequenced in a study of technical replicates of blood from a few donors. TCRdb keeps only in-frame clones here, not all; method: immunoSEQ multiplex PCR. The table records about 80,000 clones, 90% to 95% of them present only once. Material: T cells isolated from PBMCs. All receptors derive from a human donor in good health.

CDR3 in amino acids: CASTRGTDNEQFF. CDR3 DNA sequence: TGTGCCAGCACCAGAGGGACAGACAATGAGCAGTTCTTC. The chain is built from TRBV2 and TRBJ2-1, with 7 nucleotides matching TRBD1. The CDR3 length is 13 residues. The J segment lost 5 bases and the V segment lost 7 bases, leaving 5 bases of the junction unmatched. Germline V gene lookup returns CDR1 SNHLY and CDR2 FYNNEI. Full variable domain (outside the CDR3, taken from reference TRBV2 and TRBJ2-1): EPEVTQTPSHQVTQMGQEVILRCVPISNHLYFYWYRQILGQKVEFLVSFYNNEISEKSEIFDDQFSVERPDGSNFTLKIRSTKLEDSAMYFCASTRGTDNEQFFGPGTRLTVL.

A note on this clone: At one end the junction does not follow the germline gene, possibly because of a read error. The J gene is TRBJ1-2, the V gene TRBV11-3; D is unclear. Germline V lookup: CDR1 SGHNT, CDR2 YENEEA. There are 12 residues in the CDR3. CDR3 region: CASSLDNYGYTF. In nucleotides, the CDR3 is TGTGCCAGCAGCCTAGACAATTATGGCTACACCTTC.

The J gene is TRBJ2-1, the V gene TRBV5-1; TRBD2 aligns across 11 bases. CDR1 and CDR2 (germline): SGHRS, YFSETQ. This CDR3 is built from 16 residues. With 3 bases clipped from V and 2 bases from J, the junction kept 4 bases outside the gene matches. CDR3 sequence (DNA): TGCGCCAGCAGCTCCAGTAGCGGGAGGGCCTACAATGAGCAGTTCTTC. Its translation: CASSSSSGRAYNEQFF.

CDR3 region: CASSLTASGRAYNEQFF. Here the CDR3 DNA reads TGTGCCAGCAGCTTAACGGCTAGCGGGAGGGCCTACAATGAGCAGTTCTTC. The rearrangement links TRBV7-3 to TRBJ2-1; TRBD2 aligns across 12 bases. The V gene end was trimmed by 0 bases and the J gene end by 2 bases; junction bases not matched to a gene: 2. The CDR3 contains 17 residues. CDR1 is SGHTA, CDR2 FQGTGA, per germline.

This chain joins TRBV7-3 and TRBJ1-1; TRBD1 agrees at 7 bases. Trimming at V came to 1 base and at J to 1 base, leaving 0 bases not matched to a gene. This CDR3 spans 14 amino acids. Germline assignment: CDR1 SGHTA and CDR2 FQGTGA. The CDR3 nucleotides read TGTGCCAGCAGCTTAAGACAGGGGAACACTGAAGCTTTCTTT. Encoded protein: CASSLRQGNTEAFF.

CDR3 amino acids: CASSLLAGGKDETQYF. CDR3 DNA: TGTGCCAGCAGCTTACTAGCGGGAGGGAAGGACGAGACCCAGTACTTC. The rearrangement joins TRBV7-3 to TRBJ2-5, with 12 positions matching TRBD2. V shed 2 bases, J shed 5 bases, and the junction held 6 bases outside the gene matches. CDR3 length: 16 amino acids. Germline V gives CDR1 SGHTA, CDR2 FQGTGA.

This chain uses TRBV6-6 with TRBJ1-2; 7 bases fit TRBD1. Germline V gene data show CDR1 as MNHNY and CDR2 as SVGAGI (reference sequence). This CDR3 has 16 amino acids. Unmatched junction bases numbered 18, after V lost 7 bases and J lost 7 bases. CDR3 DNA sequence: TGTGCCAGCATTACCGGGGACAGATACTATCTGAGTGGCTACACCTTC. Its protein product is CASITGDRYYLSGYTF.

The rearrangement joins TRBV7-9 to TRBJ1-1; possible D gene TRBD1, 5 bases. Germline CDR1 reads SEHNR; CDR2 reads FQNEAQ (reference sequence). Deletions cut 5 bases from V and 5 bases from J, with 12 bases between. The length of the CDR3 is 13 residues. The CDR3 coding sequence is TGTGCCAGCAGCGACCCGGGGGGGACTGAAGCTTTCTTT. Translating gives CASSDPGGTEAFF.

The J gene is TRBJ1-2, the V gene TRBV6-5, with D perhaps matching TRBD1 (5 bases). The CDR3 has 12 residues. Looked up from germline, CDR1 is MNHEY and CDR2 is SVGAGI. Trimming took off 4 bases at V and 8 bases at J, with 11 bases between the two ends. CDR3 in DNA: TGTGCCAGCAGTTCAGGGAATAACGGCTACACCTTC. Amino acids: CASSSGNNGYTF.

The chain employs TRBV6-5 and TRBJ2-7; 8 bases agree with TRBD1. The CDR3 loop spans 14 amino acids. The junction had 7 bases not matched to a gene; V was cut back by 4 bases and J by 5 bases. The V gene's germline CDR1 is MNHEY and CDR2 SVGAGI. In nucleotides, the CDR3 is TGTGCCAGCAGTTTGAGGACAGGGCCGGACGAGCAGTACTTC. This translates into CASSLRTGPDEQYF.

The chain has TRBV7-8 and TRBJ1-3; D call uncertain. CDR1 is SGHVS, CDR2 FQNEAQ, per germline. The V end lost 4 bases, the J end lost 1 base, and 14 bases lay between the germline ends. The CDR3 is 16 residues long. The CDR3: CASSSPYRSSGNTIYF. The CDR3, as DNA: TGTGCCAGCAGCTCTCCCTATCGCTCATCTGGAAACACCATATATTTT. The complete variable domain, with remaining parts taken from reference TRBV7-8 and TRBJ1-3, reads GAGVSQSPRYKVAKRGQDVALRCDPISGHVSLFWYQQALGQGPEFLTYFQNEAQLDKSGLPSDRFFAERPEGSVSTLKIQRTQQEDSAVYLCASSSPYRSSGNTIYFGEGSWLTVV.

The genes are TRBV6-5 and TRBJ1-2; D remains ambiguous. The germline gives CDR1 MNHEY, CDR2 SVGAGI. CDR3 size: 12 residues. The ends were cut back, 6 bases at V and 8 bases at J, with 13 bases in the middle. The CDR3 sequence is CASSSLLAGYTF. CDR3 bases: TGTGCCAGCAGCTCCCTCCTCGCGGGCTACACCTTC.

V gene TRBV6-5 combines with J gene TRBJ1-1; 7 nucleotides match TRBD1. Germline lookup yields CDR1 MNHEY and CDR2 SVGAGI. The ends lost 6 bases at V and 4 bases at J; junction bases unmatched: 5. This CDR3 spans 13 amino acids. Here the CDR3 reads CASSSYRGTEAFF. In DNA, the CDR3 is TGTGCCAGCAGCTCATACAGGGGCACTGAAGCTTTCTTT.

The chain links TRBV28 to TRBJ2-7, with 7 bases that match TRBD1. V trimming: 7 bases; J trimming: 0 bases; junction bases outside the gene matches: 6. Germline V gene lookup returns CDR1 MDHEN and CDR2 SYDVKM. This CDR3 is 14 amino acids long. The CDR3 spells CASTPGTVSYEQYF. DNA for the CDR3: TGTGCCAGCACCCCCGGGACAGTCTCCTACGAGCAGTACTTC.

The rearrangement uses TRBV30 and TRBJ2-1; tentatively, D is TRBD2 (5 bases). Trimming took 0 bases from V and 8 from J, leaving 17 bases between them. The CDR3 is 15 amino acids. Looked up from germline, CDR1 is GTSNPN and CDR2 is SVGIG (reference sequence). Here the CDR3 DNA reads TGTGCCTGGAGTGTAATGGTGCGGACTCCCGATGAGCAGTTCTTC. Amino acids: CAWSVMVRTPDEQFF.

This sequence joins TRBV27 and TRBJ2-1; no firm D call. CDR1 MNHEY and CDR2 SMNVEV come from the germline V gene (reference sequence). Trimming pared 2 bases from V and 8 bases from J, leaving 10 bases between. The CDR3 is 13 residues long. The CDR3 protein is CASSLIGDYEQFF. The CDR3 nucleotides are TGTGCCAGCAGTTTAATTGGAGACTATGAGCAGTTCTTC.

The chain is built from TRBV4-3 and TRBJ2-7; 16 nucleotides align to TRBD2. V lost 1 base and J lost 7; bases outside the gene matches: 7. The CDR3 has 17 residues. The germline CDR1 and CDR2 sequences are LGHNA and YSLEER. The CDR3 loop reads CASSQAYLGLAGGEQYF. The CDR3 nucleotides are TGCGCCAGCAGCCAAGCCTATCTGGGACTAGCGGGGGGGGAGCAGTACTTC.